This TCR beta chain originates from a study of T-cell reconstitution after alpha-beta-depleted transplantation in children. As for this clonotype: Its antigen is currently unknown.

Unique molecular identifiers tagged the TCRbeta library. TCRdb reprocessed the PCR reads via MiXCR and lists one record per CDR3 protein. The table has hundreds of thousands of distinct CDR3 sequences, approximately 15% seen once. General study results and limits: Recipient T cells and thymic progenitors that survived gave rise to the high TCRbeta diversity observed at day 60 in some patients. Reportedly, alpha-beta T cells present about two months post-transplant originated from several hundred expanded clones of graft origin.

The CDR3 is made up of 12 amino acids. V was pared by 4 bases and J by 10 bases, with 14 bases between. Looked up from germline, CDR1 is SGHKS and CDR2 is YYEKEE (reference sequence). The J gene is TRBJ1-1, the V gene TRBV5-5, with D maybe TRBD1 (5 bases). The TCR sequence derives from a male patient between 5 and 17 years old who had a stem cell transplant for acute lymphoblastic leukemia, so the T cells may come from the graft donor. The sequenced sample was PBMCs, mostly from graft donor cells, obtained 360 days after TCRalphabeta/CD19-depleted stem cell transplant. CDR3 protein: CASSGWGSGAFF. CDR3 nucleotide sequence: TGTGCCAGCAGCGGTTGGGGCAGTGGAGCTTTCTTT.